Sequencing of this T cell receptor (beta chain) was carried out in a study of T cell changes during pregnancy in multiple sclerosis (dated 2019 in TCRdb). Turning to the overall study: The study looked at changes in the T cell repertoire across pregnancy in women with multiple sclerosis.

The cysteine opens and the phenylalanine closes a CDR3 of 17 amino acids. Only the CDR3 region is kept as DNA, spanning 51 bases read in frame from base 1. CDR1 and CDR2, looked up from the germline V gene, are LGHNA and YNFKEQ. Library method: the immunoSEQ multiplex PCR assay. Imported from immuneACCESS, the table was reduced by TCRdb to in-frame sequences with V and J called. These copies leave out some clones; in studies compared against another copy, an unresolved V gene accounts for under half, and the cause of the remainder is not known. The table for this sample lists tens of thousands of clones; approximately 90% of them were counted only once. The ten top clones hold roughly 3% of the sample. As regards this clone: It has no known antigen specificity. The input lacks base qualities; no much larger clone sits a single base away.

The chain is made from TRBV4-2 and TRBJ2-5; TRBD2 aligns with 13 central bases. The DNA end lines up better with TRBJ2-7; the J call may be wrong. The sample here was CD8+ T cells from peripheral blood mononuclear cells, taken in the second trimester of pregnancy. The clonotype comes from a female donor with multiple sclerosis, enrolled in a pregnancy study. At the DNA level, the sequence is TGTGCCAGCAGCCAAGGGGCGGGACTAGCGGGGCACTACGAGCAGTACTTC. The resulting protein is CASSQGAGLAGHYEQYF.